This record covers a single TCR beta chain. The data belong to a study of blood T cell repertoires in COVID-19. Study-level information: Acute and convalescent COVID-19 specimens originated in the United States, Italy and Spain. T cells, B-cell-depleted T cells, or PBMCs provided the cDNA or gDNA that served as material.

Recruitment covered some 25 US areas and drew participants whose ages spanned roughly 18 to 90 years. V was clipped by 5 bases and J by 4 bases; unmatched bases: 16. CDR3 length equals 17 residues. Germline CDR1 reads SGHTA; CDR2 reads FQGNSA. This table comes from immunoSEQ multiplex PCR, and its TCRdb copy is limited to in-frame clones, with some not included. The sample records some 200,000 clones, just over 85% being singletons. The chain employs TRBV7-2 and TRBJ2-7; 8 bases agree with TRBD2. The sequenced material came from PBMCs or T cells enriched from blood (not recorded which). This clonotype was obtained from a woman aged 40 to 50 with acute COVID-19. CDR3 sequence (DNA): TGTGCCAGCAGCGCCCGTTGGCTAAGCGGGGGCACGTACGAGCAGTACTTC. It specifies CASSARWLSGGTYEQYF.